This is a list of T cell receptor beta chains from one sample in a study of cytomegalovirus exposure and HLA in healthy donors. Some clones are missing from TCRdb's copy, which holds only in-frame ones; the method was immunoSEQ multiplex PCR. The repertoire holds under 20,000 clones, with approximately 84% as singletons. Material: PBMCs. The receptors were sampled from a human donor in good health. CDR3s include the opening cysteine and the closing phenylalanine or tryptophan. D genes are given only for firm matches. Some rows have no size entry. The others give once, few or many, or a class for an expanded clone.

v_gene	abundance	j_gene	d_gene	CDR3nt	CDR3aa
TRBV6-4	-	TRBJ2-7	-	TGTGCCAGCATAGGAAAGAGGTTACCCTACGAGCAGTACTTC	CASIGKRLPYEQYF
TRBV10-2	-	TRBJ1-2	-	TGCGCCACCGGACAGTATAACTATGGCTACACCTTC	CATGQYNYGYTF
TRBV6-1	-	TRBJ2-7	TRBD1	TGTGCCAGCAGGGGTGGACAGGGGAGGTACGAGCAGTACTTC	CASRGGQGRYEQYF
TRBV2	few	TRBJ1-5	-	TGTGCCAGCGGCCGGGACAACAATCAGCCCCAGCATTTT	CASGRDNNQPQHF
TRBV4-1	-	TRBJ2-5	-	TGCGCCAGCAGCCAAGGCCCCCTAGCCGGAGAGACCCAGTACTTC	CASSQGPLAGETQYF
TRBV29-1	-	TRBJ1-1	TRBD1	TGCAGCGTGATACAGGGGGGGTACACTGAAGCTTTCTTT	CSVIQGGYTEAFF
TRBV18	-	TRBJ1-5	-	TGTGCCAGCTCACCAGGGGGGAGCAATCAGCCCCAGCATTTT	CASSPGGSNQPQHF
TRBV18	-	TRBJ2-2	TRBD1	TGTGCCAGCTCACCTCCGGGACAGGGTCGCCGGGAGCTGTTTTTT	CASSPPGQGRRELFF
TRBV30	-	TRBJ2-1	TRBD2	TGTGCCTGGAGTCAACAAGCGGGAGCCTACAATGAGCAGTTCTTC	CAWSQQAGAYNEQFF
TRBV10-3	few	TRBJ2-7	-	TGTGCCATCAGTGAGTACGGAACGCTTTTGAGGAACGAGCAGTACTTC	CAISEYGTLLRNEQYF
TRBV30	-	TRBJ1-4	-	TGTGCCTGGAGTGGGGCCAGGGTTTATGAAAAACTGTTTTTT	CAWSGARVYEKLFF
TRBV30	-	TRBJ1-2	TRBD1	TGTGCCTGGAGGGGACAGTCCTATGGCTACACCTTC	CAWRGQSYGYTF
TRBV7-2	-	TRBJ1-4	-	TGTGCCAGCAGCTTACGTGACAGACAAGGTGAAAAACTGTTTTTT	CASSLRDRQGEKLFF
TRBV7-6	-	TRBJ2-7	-	TGTGCCAGCAGCTTACGGCCGGGGTTCCACGAGCAGTACTTC	CASSLRPGFHEQYF
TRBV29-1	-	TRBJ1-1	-	TGCAGCGTTGGACAGACCCGCGGAGCTTTCTTT	CSVGQTRGAFF
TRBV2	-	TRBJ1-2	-	TGTGCCAGCACGACCCACAGGGAAGCTAACTATGGCTACACCTTC	CASTTHREANYGYTF
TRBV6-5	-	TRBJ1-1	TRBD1	TGTGCCAGCAGCAGGGGGACGCTAACTGAAGCTTTCTTT	CASSRGTLTEAFF
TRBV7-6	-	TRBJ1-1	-	TGTGCCAGCAGCAAGGGACACCGAGTAAACACTGAAGCTTTCTTT	CASSKGHRVNTEAFF
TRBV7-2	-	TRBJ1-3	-	TGTGCCAGCAGCTTCAGCAGGCGACGCTCTGGAAACACCATATATTTT	CASSFSRRRSGNTIYF
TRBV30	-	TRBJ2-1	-	TGTGCCTGGTCCGAGGGAGTAGCAGTCTACAATGAGCAGTTCTTC	CAWSEGVAVYNEQFF
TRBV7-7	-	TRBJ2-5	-	TGTGCCAGCAGCTTAGCGGGGGCCACCCAAGAGACCCAGTACTTC	CASSLAGATQETQYF
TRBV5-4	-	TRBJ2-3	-	TGTGCCAGCAGCTTGATGTTGAGTGGCACAGATACGCAGTATTTT	CASSLMLSGTDTQYF
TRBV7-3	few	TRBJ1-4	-	TGTGCCAGCAGCTTAACTGGGGCGCGGGGTGAAAAACTGTTTTTT	CASSLTGARGEKLFF
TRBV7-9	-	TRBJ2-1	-	TGTGCCAGCAGCTCGGGGTGGGGATACAATGAGCAGTTCTTC	CASSSGWGYNEQFF
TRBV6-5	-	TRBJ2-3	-	TGTGCCAGCAGTTACCCCCTTTCAGATACGCAGTATTTT	CASSYPLSDTQYF
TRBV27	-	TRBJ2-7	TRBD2	TGTGCCAGCAGCCCAGGACTAGCGATCTACGAGCAGTACTTC	CASSPGLAIYEQYF
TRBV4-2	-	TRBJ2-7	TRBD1	TGTGCCAGCAGCCATGGACAGGGATACGGTGCCTCCTACGAGCAGTACTTC	CASSHGQGYGASYEQYF
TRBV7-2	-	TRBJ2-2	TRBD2	TGTGCCCAACGAAGGGCGGGGGCGAACACCGGGGAGCTGTTTTTT	CAQRRAGANTGELFF
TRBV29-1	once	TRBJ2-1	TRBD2	TGCAGCGTTCGGACTAGCGGGAGCAAACCGGGGCAGTTCTTC	CSVRTSGSKPGQFF
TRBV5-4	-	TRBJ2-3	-	TGTGCCAGCAGTGTCCATCCTACTGGCACAGGTACGCAGTATTTT	CASSVHPTGTGTQYF
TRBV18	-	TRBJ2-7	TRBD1	TGTGCCAGCTCACCACCGGGGGACAGCAGCTCCTACGAGCAGTACTTC	CASSPPGDSSSYEQYF
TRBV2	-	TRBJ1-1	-	TGTGCCAGATCCCCCGACAGAAAGAACACTGAAGCTTTCTTT	CARSPDRKNTEAFF
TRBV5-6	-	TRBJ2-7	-	TGTGCCAGCAACCCACTCGGGAAATTCGACGAGCAGTACTTC	CASNPLGKFDEQYF
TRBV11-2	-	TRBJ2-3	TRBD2	TGTGCCAGCAGCTTAGGTGTCAGCGGGAGGGCCTTTAGTACGCAGTATTTT	CASSLGVSGRAFSTQYF
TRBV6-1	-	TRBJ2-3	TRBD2	TGTGCCAGCAGTGAAAAGGCGGGAGGCCCCGATACGCAGTATTTT	CASSEKAGGPDTQYF
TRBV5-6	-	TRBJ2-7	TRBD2	TGTGCCAGCAGCTTTGAGCGGGGGAGGTTCAGAGAGCAGTACTTC	CASSFERGRFREQYF
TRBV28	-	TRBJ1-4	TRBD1	TGTGCCAGCAAAGGCGGGACAGGGGTGAATGAAAAACTGTTTTTT	CASKGGTGVNEKLFF
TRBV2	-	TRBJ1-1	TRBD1	TGTGCCAGCAGTCAAGACAGGGTGGACACTGAAGCTTTCTTT	CASSQDRVDTEAFF
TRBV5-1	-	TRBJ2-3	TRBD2	TGCGCCAGCAGCCTGGGACTAGCGGCCGAGACAGATACGCAGTATTTT	CASSLGLAAETDTQYF
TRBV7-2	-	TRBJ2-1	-	TGTGCCAGCAGCTTAGTAACTTACAATGAGCAGTTCTTC	CASSLVTYNEQFF
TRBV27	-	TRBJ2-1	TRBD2	TGTGCCAGCAGTTCCAGCGGGGGGTCCAACTCCTACAATGAGCAGTTCTTC	CASSSSGGSNSYNEQFF
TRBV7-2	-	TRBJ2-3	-	TGTGCCAGCAGCTTCGGGAGAGCAGATACGCAGTATTTT	CASSFGRADTQYF
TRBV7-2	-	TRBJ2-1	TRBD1	TGTGCCAGCAGCCTGGGACAGGCCTCCTACAATGAGCAGTTCTTC	CASSLGQASYNEQFF
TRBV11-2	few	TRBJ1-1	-	TGTGCCAGCAGACAGTCGAACACTGAAGCTTTCTTT	CASRQSNTEAFF
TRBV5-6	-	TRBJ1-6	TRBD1	TGTGCCAGCAGCCTGACAGGGAGCTATAATTCACCCCTCCACTTT	CASSLTGSYNSPLHF
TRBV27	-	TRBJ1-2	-	TGTGCCAGCAGTTTCGGGGTCAGGTATGGCTACACCTTC	CASSFGVRYGYTF
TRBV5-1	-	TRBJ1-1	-	TGCGCCAGCACCAATCAGGTCCAGACTGAAGCTTTCTTT	CASTNQVQTEAFF
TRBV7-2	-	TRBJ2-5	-	TGTGCCAGCAGCTTAGCGCAATCGACAGTCCAAGAGACCCAGTACTTC	CASSLAQSTVQETQYF
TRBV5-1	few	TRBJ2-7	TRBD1	TGCGCCAGCAGCTTGGTACAGGGGTCCTACGAGCAGTACTTC	CASSLVQGSYEQYF
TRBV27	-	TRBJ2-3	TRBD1	TGTGCCAGCAGCCATGGACAGGGGAGCACAGATACGCAGTATTTT	CASSHGQGSTDTQYF
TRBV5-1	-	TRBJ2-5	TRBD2	TGCGCCAGCAGCTTGGAAGAAGCGGGAGGGCCGGGGGAGACCCAGTACTTC	CASSLEEAGGPGETQYF
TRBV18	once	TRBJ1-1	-	TGTGCCAGCTCACCACAGTTAGAGAACACTGAAGCTTTCTTT	CASSPQLENTEAFF
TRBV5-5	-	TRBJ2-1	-	TGTGCCAGCAGCTATCTCCCGGGAACCACGACCAATGAGCAGTTCTTC	CASSYLPGTTTNEQFF
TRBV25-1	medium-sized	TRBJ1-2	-	TGTGCCAGCAGTGAGGCAGGGTGGGACTATGGCTACACCTTC	CASSEAGWDYGYTF
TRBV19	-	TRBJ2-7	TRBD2	TGTGCCAGTAGTATAGACGGTACGGGACTAGCGCGGCCCTACGAGCAGTACTTC	CASSIDGTGLARPYEQYF
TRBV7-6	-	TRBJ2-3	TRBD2	TGTGCCAGCAGCTCCCGGCCGCTAGCGGGGCCTTCTGGCACAGATACGCAGTATTTT	CASSSRPLAGPSGTDTQYF
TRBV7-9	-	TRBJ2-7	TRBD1	TGTGCCAGCAGCGCGTATGGCCAGGGGGTCTACGAGCAGTACTTC	CASSAYGQGVYEQYF